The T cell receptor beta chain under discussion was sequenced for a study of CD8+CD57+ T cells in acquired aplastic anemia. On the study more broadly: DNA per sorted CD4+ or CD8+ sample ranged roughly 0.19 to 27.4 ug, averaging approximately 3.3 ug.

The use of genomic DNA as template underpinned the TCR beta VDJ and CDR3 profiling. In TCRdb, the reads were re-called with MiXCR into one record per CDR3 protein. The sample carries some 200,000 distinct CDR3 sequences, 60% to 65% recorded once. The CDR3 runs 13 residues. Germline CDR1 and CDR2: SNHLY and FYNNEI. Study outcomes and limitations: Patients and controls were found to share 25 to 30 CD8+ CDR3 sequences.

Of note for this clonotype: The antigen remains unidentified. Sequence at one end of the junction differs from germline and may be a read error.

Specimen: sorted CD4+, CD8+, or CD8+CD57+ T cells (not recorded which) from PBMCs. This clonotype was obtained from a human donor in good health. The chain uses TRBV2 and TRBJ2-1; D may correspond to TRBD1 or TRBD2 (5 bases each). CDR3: CASTPGVGDEQLF. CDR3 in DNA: TGTGCCAGCACTCCTGGGGTGGGGGATGAGCAGCTCTTC. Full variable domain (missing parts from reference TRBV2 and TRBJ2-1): EPEVTQTPSHQVTQMGQEVILRCVPISNHLYFYWYRQILGQKVEFLVSFYNNEISEKSEIFDDQFSVERPDGSNFTLKIRSTKLEDSAMYFCASTPGVGDEQLFGPGTRLTVL.